The following is a TCR beta chain sequence with its context. Clones were read by immunoSEQ multiplex PCR, and TCRdb kept only the in-frame ones, dropping some. The sample includes about 350,000 clones, around nine tenths of them seen just once. These data originate in a study of blood T cell repertoires in COVID-19. There are 17 residues in the CDR3. V gave up 3 bases and J gave up 5 bases; unmatched junction bases: 10. Germline CDR1 SGHAT, CDR2 FQNNGV. The TCR comes from a woman aged 25 to 39 who had been exposed to COVID-19. This chain links TRBV11-2 with TRBJ2-2; 9 positions match TRBD1. What was sequenced was PBMCs or T cells enriched from blood (not recorded which). The CDR3 nucleotides read TGTGCCAGCAGCTTGTTATCCGGGACAGGGTGGACCGGGGAGCTGTTTTTT. Amino acid sequence: CASSLLSGTGWTGELFF.